These T cell receptor beta chains were read from a single sample in a study of response to subunit inactivated influenza vaccine. TCRdb processed the RT-PCR reads anew with MiXCR; each CDR3 protein has one entry. Of about 570,000 distinct CDR3 sequences detected, over 9.5% appear once; the ten largest clones hold about a tenth. The material sequenced was PBMCs from blood, taken on the day of vaccination. The receptors stem from a man in his fifties who received an inactivated influenza vaccine. CDR3s leave out the opening cysteine and the closing phenylalanine or tryptophan. Fields, in order: V gene, J gene, CDR3 protein.

v_call: TRBV2; j_call: TRBJ2-7; cdr3_aa: ASSAWDPYEQY
v_call: TRBV28; j_call: TRBJ2-3; cdr3_aa: ASSFLGQFDTQY
v_call: TRBV5-4; j_call: TRBJ2-7; cdr3_aa: ASSAGLGDHEQY
v_call: TRBV6-1; j_call: TRBJ2-7; cdr3_aa: ASSEDRWSRGQY
v_call: TRBV27; j_call: TRBJ2-7; cdr3_aa: ASSLQGSYPYEQY
v_call: TRBV12-3/TRBV12-4; j_call: TRBJ2-1; cdr3_aa: ASSLGSTMEQF
v_call: TRBV6-2/TRBV6-3; j_call: TRBJ2-1; cdr3_aa: ASTPVVRWLAGTRSYNEQF
v_call: TRBV28; j_call: TRBJ1-2; cdr3_aa: ASSSIGQGLSYGYT
v_call: TRBV7-8; j_call: TRBJ2-3; cdr3_aa: ASSWGRGVTDTQY
v_call: TRBV6-1; j_call: TRBJ2-7; cdr3_aa: ASSEAGWAAWDEQY
v_call: TRBV3-1; j_call: TRBJ2-4; cdr3_aa: ASSQGTGWLRHIQY